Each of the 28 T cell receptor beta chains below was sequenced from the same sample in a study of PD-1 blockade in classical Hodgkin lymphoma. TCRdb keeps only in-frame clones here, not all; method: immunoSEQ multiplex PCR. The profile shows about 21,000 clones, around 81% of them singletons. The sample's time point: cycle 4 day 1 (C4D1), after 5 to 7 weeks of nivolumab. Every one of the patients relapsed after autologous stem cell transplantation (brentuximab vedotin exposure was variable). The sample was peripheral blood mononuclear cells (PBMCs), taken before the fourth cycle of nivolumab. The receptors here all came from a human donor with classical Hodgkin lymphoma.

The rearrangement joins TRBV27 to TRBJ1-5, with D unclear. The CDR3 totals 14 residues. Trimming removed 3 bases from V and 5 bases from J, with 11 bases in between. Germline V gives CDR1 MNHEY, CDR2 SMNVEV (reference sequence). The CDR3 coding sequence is TGTGCCAGCAGTTTTGGAGACCCCCATCAGCCCCAGCATTTT. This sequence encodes CASSFGDPHQPQHF.

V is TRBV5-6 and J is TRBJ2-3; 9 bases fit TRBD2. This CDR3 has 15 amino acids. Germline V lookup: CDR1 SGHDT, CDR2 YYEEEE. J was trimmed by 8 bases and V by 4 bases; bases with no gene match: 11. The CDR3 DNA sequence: TGTGCCAGCAGCCCCCGTCTTAGCGGGGGTACTACGCAGTATTTT. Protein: CASSPRLSGGTTQYF. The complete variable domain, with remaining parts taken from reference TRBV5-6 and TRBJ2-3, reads DAGVTQSPTHLIKTRGQQVTLRCSPKSGHDTVSWYQQALGQGPQFIFQYYEEEERQRGNFPDRFSGHQFPNYSSELNVNALLLGDSALYLCASSPRLSGGTTQYFGPGTRLTVL.

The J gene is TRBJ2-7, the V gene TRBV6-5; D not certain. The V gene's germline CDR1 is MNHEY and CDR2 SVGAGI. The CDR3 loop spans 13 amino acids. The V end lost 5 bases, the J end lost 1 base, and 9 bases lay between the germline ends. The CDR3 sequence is CASSRARSYEQYF. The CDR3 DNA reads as TGTGCCAGCAGTAGGGCACGTTCCTACGAGCAGTACTTC.

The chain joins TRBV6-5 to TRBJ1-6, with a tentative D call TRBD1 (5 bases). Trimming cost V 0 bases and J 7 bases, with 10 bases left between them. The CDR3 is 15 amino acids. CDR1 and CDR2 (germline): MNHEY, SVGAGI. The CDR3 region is CASSYSRGTNSPLHF. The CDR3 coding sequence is TGTGCCAGCAGTTACTCGAGAGGGACCAATTCACCCCTCCACTTT.

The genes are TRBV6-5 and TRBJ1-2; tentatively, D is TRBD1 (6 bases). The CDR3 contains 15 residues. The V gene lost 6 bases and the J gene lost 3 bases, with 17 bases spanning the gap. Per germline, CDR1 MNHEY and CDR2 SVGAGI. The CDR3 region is CASRNMWDTYYGYTF. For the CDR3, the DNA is TGTGCCAGCAGAAATATGTGGGACACCTACTATGGCTACACCTTC.

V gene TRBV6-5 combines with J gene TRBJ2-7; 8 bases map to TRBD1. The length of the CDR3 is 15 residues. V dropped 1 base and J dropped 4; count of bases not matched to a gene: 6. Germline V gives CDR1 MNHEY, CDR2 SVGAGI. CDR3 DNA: TGTGCCAGCAGTTACTGGGGGCAGGGGGCTTACGAGCAGTACTTC. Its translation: CASSYWGQGAYEQYF.

This chain's CDR3 is CASSLRTWTNTGELFF. CDR3 DNA: TGTGCCAGCAGTTTGAGGACGTGGACGAACACCGGGGAGCTGTTTTTT. The chain uses TRBV27 and TRBJ2-2, with D hard to call. Germline values: CDR1 MNHEY, CDR2 SMNVEV (reference sequence). The V end lost 3 bases, the J end lost 0 bases, and 11 bases lay between the germline ends. CDR3 length: 16 residues.

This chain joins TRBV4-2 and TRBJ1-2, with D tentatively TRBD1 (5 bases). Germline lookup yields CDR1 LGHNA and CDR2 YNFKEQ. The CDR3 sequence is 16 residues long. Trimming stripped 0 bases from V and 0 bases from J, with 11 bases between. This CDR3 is CASSQDGAGPNYGYTF. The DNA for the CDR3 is TGTGCCAGCAGCCAAGATGGGGCAGGGCCTAACTATGGCTACACCTTC.

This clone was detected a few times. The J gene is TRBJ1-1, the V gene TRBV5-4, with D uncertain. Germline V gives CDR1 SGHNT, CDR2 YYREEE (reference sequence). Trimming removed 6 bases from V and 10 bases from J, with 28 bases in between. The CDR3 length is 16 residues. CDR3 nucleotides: TGTGCCAGCAATAATCGGGATTTGGGCGGCCAAAGTTCAGCTTTCTTT. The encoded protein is CASNNRDLGGQSSAFF.

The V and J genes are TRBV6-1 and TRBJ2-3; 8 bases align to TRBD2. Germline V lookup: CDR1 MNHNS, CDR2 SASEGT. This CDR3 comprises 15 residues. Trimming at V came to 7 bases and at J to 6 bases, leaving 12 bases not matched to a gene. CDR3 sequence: CASKPGGGGTDTQYF. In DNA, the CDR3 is TGTGCCAGCAAGCCGGGAGGCGGGGGGACGGATACGCAGTATTTT.

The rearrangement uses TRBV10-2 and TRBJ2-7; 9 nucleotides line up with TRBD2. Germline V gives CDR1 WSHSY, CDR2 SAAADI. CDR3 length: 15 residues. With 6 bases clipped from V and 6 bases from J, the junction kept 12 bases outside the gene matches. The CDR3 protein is CASRKAAGGTVEQYF. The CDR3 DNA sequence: TGCGCCAGCAGAAAGGCAGCGGGAGGAACGGTCGAGCAGTACTTC.

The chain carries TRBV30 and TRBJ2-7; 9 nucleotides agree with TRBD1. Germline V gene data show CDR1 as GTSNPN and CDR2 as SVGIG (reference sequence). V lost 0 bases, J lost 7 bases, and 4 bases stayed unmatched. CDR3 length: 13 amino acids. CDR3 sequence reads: CAWSVPGQGEQYF. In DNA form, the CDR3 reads TGTGCCTGGAGTGTCCCCGGACAGGGGGAGCAGTACTTC.

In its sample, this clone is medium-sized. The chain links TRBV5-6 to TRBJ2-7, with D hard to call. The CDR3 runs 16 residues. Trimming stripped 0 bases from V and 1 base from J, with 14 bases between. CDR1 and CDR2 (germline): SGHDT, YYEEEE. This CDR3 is CASSLEFGLRSYEQYV. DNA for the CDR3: TGTGCCAGCAGCTTGGAATTCGGCTTACGGTCCTACGAGCAGTACGTC.

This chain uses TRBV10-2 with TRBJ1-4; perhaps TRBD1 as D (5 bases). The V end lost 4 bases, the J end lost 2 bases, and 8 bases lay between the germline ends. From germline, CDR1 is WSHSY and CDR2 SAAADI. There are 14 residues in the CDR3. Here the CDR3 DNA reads TGCGCCAGCAGTGCGGGACGGACTAATGAAAAACTGTTTTTT. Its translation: CASSAGRTNEKLFF.

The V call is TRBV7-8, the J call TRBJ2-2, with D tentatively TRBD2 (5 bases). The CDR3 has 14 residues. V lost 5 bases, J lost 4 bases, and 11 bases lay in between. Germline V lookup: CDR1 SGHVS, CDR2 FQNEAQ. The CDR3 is CASSGWTSTGELFF. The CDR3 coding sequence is TGTGCCAGCAGCGGGTGGACTTCCACCGGGGAGCTGTTTTTT. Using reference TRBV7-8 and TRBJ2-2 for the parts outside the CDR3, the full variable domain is GAGVSQSPRYKVAKRGQDVALRCDPISGHVSLFWYQQALGQGPEFLTYFQNEAQLDKSGLPSDRFFAERPEGSVSTLKIQRTQQEDSAVYLCASSGWTSTGELFFGEGSRLTVL.

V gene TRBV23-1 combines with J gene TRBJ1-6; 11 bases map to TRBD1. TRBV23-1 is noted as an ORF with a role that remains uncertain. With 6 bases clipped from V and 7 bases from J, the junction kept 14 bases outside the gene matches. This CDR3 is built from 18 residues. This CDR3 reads CASRLNGDGTGGNSPLHF. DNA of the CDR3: TGCGCCAGCAGACTCAATGGGGACGGGACAGGGGGGAATTCACCCCTCCACTTT.

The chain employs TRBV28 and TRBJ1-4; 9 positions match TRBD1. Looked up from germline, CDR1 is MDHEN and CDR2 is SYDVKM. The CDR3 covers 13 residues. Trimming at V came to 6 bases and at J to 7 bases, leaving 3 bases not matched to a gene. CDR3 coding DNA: TGTGCCAGCAGCCGGGACAGGGTTGAAAAACTGTTTTTT. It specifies CASSRDRVEKLFF. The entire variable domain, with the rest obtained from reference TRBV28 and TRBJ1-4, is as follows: DVKVTQSSRYLVKRTGEKVFLECVQDMDHENMFWYRQDPGLGLRLIYFSYDVKMKEKGDIPEGYSVSREKKERFSLILESASTNQTSMYLCASSRDRVEKLFFGSGTQLSVL.

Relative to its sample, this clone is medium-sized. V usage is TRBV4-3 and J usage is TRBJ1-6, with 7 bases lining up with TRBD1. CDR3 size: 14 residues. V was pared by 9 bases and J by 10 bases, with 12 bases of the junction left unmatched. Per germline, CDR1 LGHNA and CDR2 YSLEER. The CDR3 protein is CASAPGGLMSPLHF. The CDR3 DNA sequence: TGCGCCAGTGCTCCAGGGGGTCTAATGTCACCCCTCCACTTT.

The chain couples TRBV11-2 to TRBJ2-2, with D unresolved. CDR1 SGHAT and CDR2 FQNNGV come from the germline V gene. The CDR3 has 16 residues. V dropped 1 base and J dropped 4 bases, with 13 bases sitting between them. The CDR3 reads CASSLGVTAVTGELFF. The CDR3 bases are TGTGCCAGCAGCTTAGGAGTTACAGCCGTCACCGGGGAGCTGTTTTTT.

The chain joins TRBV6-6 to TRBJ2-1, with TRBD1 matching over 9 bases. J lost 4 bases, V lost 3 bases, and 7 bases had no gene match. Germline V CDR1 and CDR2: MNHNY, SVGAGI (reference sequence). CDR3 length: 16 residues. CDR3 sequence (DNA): TGTGCCAGCAGTTATAGAACAGGGGGCTTGTACAATGAGCAGTTCTTC. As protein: CASSYRTGGLYNEQFF.

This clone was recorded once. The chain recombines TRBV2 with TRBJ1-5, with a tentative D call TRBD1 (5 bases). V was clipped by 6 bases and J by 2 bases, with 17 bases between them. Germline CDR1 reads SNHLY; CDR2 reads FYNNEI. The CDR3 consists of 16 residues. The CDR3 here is CASSYGGAEGNQPQHF. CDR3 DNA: TGTGCCAGCAGCTACGGTGGGGCGGAAGGCAATCAGCCCCAGCATTTT. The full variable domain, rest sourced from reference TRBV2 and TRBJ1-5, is EPEVTQTPSHQVTQMGQEVILRCVPISNHLYFYWYRQILGQKVEFLVSFYNNEISEKSEIFDDQFSVERPDGSNFTLKIRSTKLEDSAMYFCASSYGGAEGNQPQHFGDGTRLSIL.

The CDR3 nucleotides read TGTGCCAGCAGCACCGGGACACTGAACACTGAAGCTTTCTTT. It specifies CASSTGTLNTEAFF. The chain employs TRBV5-4 and TRBJ1-1; the D gene is possibly TRBD1 (6 bases). The V and J ends lost 4 bases and 0 bases respectively, with 10 bases between them. CDR1 is SGHNT and CDR2 is YYREEE in the germline V gene (reference sequence). The CDR3 length is 14 residues.

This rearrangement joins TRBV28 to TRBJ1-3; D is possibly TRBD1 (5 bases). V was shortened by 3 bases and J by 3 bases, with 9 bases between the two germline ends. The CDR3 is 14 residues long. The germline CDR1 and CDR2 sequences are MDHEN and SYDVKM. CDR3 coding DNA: TGTGCCAGCAGTTTTTGGCAGGGTGGAAACACCATATATTTT. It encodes CASSFWQGGNTIYF. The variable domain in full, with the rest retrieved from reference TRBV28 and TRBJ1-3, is DVKVTQSSRYLVKRTGEKVFLECVQDMDHENMFWYRQDPGLGLRLIYFSYDVKMKEKGDIPEGYSVSREKKERFSLILESASTNQTSMYLCASSFWQGGNTIYFGEGSWLTVV.

Here the CDR3 DNA reads TGCGCCAGCAGCGCGGAGGGATCCTATGGCTACACCTTC. Translation gives CASSAEGSYGYTF. The rearrangement uses TRBV5-1 and TRBJ1-2; D not certain. Trimming took 4 bases from V and 4 from J, leaving 11 bases between them. CDR3 size: 13 residues. Germline lookup yields CDR1 SGHRS and CDR2 YFSETQ.

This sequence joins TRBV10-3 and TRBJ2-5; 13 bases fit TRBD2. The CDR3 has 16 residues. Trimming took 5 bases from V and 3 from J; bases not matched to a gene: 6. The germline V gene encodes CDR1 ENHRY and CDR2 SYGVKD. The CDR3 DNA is TGTGCCATCAGTTTCCAAGGACTAGCGGGGGAAGAGACCCAGTACTTC. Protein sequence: CAISFQGLAGEETQYF.

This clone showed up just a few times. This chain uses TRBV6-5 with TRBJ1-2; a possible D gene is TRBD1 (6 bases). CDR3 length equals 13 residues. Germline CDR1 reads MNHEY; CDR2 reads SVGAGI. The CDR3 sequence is CATGPALVYGYTF. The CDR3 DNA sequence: TGTGCGACAGGCCCAGCCTTGGTATATGGCTACACCTTC.

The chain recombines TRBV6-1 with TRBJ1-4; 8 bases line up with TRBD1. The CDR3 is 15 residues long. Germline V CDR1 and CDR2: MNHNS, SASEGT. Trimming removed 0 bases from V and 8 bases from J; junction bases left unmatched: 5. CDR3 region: CASSEAQGAWEKLFF. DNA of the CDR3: TGTGCCAGCAGTGAAGCGCAGGGGGCGTGGGAAAAACTGTTTTTT.

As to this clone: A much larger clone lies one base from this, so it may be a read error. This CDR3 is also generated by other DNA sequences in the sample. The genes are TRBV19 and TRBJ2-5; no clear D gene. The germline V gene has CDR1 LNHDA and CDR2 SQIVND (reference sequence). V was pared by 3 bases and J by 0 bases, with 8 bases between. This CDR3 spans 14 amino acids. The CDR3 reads CASSIMGNQETQYF. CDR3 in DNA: TGTGCCAGTAGTATTATGGGAAACCAAGAGACCCAGTACTTC. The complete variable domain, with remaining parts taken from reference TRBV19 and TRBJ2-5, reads DGGITQSPKYLFRKEGQNVTLSCEQNLNHDAMYWYRQDPGQGLRLIYYSQIVNDFQKGDIAEGYSVSREKKESFPLTVTSAQKNPTAFYLCASSIMGNQETQYFGPGTRLLVL.